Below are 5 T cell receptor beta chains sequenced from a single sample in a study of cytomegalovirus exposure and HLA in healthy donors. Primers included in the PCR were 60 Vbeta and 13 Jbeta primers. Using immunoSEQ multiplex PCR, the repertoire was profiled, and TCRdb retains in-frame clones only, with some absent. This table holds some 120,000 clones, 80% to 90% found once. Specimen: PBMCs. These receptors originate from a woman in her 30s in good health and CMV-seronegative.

The CDR3 loop reads CASSRGQGHGDTQYF. The CDR3 DNA follows: TGTGCCAGCAGCCGCGGACAGGGACACGGAGATACGCAGTATTTT. This chain joins TRBV5-8 and TRBJ2-3; TRBD1 aligns across 8 bases. From germline, CDR1 is SGHTS and CDR2 YDEGEE. The CDR3 totals 15 residues. The J segment lost 5 bases and the V segment lost 4 bases, leaving 9 bases of the junction unmatched.

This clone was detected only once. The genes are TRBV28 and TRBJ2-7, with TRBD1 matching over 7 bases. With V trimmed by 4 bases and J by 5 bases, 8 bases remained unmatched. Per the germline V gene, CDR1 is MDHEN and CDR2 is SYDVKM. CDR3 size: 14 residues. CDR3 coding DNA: TGTGCCAGCAGTTCCCGGACAGGTCCAAACGAGCAGTACTTC. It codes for CASSSRTGPNEQYF.

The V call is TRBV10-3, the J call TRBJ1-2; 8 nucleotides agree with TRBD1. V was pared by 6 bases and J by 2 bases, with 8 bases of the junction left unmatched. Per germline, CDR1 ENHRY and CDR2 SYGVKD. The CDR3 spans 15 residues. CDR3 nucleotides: TGTGCCATCAGCGCCGGGACAGGATGGAACTATGGCTACACCTTC. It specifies CAISAGTGWNYGYTF.

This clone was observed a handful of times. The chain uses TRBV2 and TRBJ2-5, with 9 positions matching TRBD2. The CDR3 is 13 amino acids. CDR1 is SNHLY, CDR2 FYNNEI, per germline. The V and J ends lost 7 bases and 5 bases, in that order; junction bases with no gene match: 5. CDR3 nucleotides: TGTGCCAGCACCGCGGGGGGGAGGGAGACCCAGTACTTC. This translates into CASTAGGRETQYF.

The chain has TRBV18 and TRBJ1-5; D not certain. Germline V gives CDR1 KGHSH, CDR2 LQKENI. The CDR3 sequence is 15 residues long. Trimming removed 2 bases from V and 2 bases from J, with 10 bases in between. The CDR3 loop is CASSPGPGGNQPQHF. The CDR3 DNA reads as TGTGCCAGCTCACCAGGTCCGGGAGGCAATCAGCCCCAGCATTTT.